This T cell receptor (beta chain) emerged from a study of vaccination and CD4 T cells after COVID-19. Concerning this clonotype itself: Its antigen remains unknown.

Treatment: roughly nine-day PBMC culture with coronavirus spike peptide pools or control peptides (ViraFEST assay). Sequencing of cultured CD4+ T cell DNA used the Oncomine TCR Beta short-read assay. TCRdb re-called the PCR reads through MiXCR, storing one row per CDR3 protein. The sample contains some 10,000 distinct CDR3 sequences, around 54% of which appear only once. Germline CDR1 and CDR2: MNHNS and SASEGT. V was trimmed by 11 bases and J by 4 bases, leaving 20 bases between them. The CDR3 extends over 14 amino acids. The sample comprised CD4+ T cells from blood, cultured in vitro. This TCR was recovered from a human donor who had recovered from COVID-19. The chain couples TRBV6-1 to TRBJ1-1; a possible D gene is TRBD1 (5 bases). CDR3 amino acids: CAGARRGDLTEAFF. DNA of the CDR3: TGTGCCGGCGCTCGAAGAGGGGACCTCACTGAAGCTTTCTTT.